The rows below give T cell receptor beta chains drawn from one sample of a study of blood T cells in healthy people across ages. MiXCR, applied by TCRdb to the 5' RACE reads, yields one record per CDR3 protein. The sample has 1.5 million to 2 million distinct CDR3 sequences, 28% seen once. The sample was blood. These receptors were obtained from a woman younger than 45 in good health. The CDR3 runs from the conserved cysteine through the conserved F or W. The order of the fields is D gene, clone size, V gene, J gene, CDR3 length, CDR3 DNA, CDR3 protein. D genes are given only for firm matches. Some rows mark clone size as missing; the rest say once, few, many or name a class of expanded clone.

>TRBD2|few|TRBV20-1|TRBJ2-1|16
TGCAGTGCTAGAGGGATAGCGGGGGGCGAAAAAAATGAGCAGTTCTTC
CSARGIAGGEKNEQFF
>TRBD2|-|TRBV7-6|TRBJ2-3|16
TGTGCCAGCAGCCCAACTAGCGGGGGGGCCGGAGATACGCAGTATTTT
CASSPTSGGAGDTQYF
>TRBD1|few|TRBV12-5|TRBJ2-1|17
TGTGCTAGTGGGCTGCGGCTCCGGGACAGGGATTACAATGAGCAGTTCTTC
CASGLRLRDRDYNEQFF
>-|-|TRBV29-1|TRBJ2-1|12
TGCAGCGTTGCACCCAAGGGACATGAGCAGTTCTTC
CSVAPKGHEQFF
>TRBD2|-|TRBV29-1|TRBJ2-5|14
TGCAGCTCTACCGATGGGACTAACCTACAGACCCAGTACTTC
CSSTDGTNLQTQYF
>-|-|TRBV12-3/TRBV12-4|TRBJ2-1|15
TGTGCCAGCAGTTTAAGATCTGGAGTCACGGCGGAGCAGTTCTTC
CASSLRSGVTAEQFF
>-|-|TRBV7-9|TRBJ2-1|13
TGTGCCAGCGCCGGGCCGGGGGCGGGTGAGCAGTTCTTC
CASAGPGAGEQFF
>-|few|TRBV6-2/TRBV6-3|TRBJ1-2|14
TGTGCCAGCAGTTACTCAGGCGGGCGGCGGGGCTACACCTTC
CASSYSGGRRGYTF
>-|-|TRBV5-1|TRBJ1-5|14
TGCGCCAGCGGCGTGAGCGGGGAAAATCAGCCCCAGCATTTT
CASGVSGENQPQHF
>-|once|TRBV15|TRBJ2-4|13
TGTGCCACCAGCATTACAGGAGACAATGAGCAGTATTTC
CATSITGDNEQYF
>TRBD1|few|TRBV11-2|TRBJ1-4|15
TGTGCCAGCAGCCGGCGTGGGACAGGTAATGAAAAACTGTTTTTT
CASSRRGTGNEKLFF
>-|-|TRBV7-2|TRBJ2-7|16
TGTGCCAGCAGCTCGTCGGCTCCCCTCGTAAGGAATGAGCAGTACTTC
CASSSSAPLVRNEQYF
>TRBD2|-|TRBV7-2|TRBJ2-3|16
TGTGCCAGCAGCCCAGGGACTAGCGGGCGGCAAGATACGCAGTATTTT
CASSPGTSGRQDTQYF
>-|few|TRBV7-2|TRBJ1-2|15
TGTGCCAGCAGCTTGGGGCGTGATGCAGGAGGAGGCTACACCTTC
CASSLGRDAGGGYTF
>TRBD2|few|TRBV20-1|TRBJ2-1|16
TGCAGTACCCCCGGTCAGGGGACTAGCGGCTACAATGAGCAGTTCTTC
CSTPGQGTSGYNEQFF
>TRBD1|many|TRBV11-2|TRBJ2-7|13
TGTGCCAGCAGCTCAAATGGACAGGAGGAGCAGTACTTC
CASSSNGQEEQYF
>TRBD1|many|TRBV10-3|TRBJ2-5|12
TGTGCCACTAACAGGGGACAAGAGACCCAGTACTTC
CATNRGQETQYF
>TRBD1|many|TRBV5-5|TRBJ2-7|14
TGTGCCAGCAGCTTTACACAGGGGGTATTGGAGCAGTACTTC
CASSFTQGVLEQYF
>-|few|TRBV6-6|TRBJ2-1|14
TGTGCCAGCAGTTACTCAGAAACGAGTAATGAGCAGTTCTTC
CASSYSETSNEQFF
>-|few|TRBV7-6|TRBJ2-4|17
TGTGCCAGCAGCCCAGTCCGTGGGGGCTCAGCCAAAAACATTCAGTACTTC
CASSPVRGGSAKNIQYF
>TRBD2|-|TRBV6-1|TRBJ2-1|14
TGTGCCAGTGACCTAGCGGGGTCCTACAATGAGCAGTTCTTC
CASDLAGSYNEQFF
>-|-|TRBV6-6|TRBJ1-2|12
TGTGCCAGCAGTTACATAACAGATGGCTACACCTTC
CASSYITDGYTF
>TRBD2|-|TRBV6-2/TRBV6-3|TRBJ2-1|12
TGCGCCAGCAGTGGGGACTACGGTGAGCAGTTCTTC
CASSGDYGEQFF
>-|-|TRBV28|TRBJ1-5|15
TGTGCCAGCAGTTCCCCCTCCAGGGACAATCAGCCCCAGCATTTT
CASSSPSRDNQPQHF
>TRBD2|-|TRBV28|TRBJ2-1|15
TGTGCCAGCAGTCTCCTGACCGGACGGGGGGGTGAGCAGTTCTTC
CASSLLTGRGGEQFF
>-|-|TRBV20-1|TRBJ2-5|15
TGCAGTGCTAGAGAGGGCACGTGGTACCAAGAGACCCAGTACTTC
CSAREGTWYQETQYF
>-|-|TRBV7-2|TRBJ2-7|15
TGTGCCAGCAGCGTAGGCCATAGGGTCACCTACGAGCAGTACTTC
CASSVGHRVTYEQYF
>-|many|TRBV4-3|TRBJ1-1|15
TGCGCCAGCAGCCAAGGACAGCGGTCCTACACTGAAGCTTTCTTT
CASSQGQRSYTEAFF
>-|-|TRBV20-1|TRBJ2-1|12
TGCAGTGCTAGCAATTTCCGGTTTGAGCAGTTCTTC
CSASNFRFEQFF
>TRBD1|-|TRBV5-1|TRBJ1-4|15
TGCGCCAGCAGCCCTGTACAGGGGGCGGTGGAAAAACTGTTTTTT
CASSPVQGAVEKLFF
>-|few|TRBV18|TRBJ2-1|12
TGTGCCAGCTCACCACTTATAAATGAGCAGTTCTTC
CASSPLINEQFF
>-|many|TRBV6-6|TRBJ2-7|15
TGTGCCAGCAGTTATGGTGGAGGACAAAACTACGAGCAGTACTTC
CASSYGGGQNYEQYF
>-|-|TRBV7-8|TRBJ2-2|13
TGTGCCAGCAGCTTTCGGTCCGGGCGGGAGCTGTTTTTT
CASSFRSGRELFF
>-|many|TRBV7-3|TRBJ2-1|14
TGTGCCAGCAGCTTAACCCATGGGGACAATGAGCAGTTCTTC
CASSLTHGDNEQFF
>-|many|TRBV15|TRBJ2-7|14
TGTGCCACCAGCAGGGTGGCTGGGGGGTACGAGCAGTACTTC
CATSRVAGGYEQYF
>-|few|TRBV6-6|TRBJ1-5|17
TGTGCCAGCAGTTCCGACGGGGGCAGTTACAGCAATCAGCCCCAGCATTTT
CASSSDGGSYSNQPQHF
>-|-|TRBV29-1|TRBJ1-1|15
TGCAGCGTTGTGTCGGTTGACAGTTTTAACACTGAAGCTTTCTTT
CSVVSVDSFNTEAFF
>-|-|TRBV13|TRBJ1-5|16
TGTGCCAGCAGCTTAAGTCTTCGGGCAGGAGATCAGCCCCAGCATTTT
CASSLSLRAGDQPQHF
>TRBD2|many|TRBV20-1|TRBJ2-7|13
TGCAGTGTTAAGACTAGCGGCTCCTACGAGCAGTACTTC
CSVKTSGSYEQYF
>TRBD2|-|TRBV5-1|TRBJ2-1|14
TGCGCCAGCAGCATGGGACTAGCGGGTGTTGGGCAGTTCTTC
CASSMGLAGVGQFF
>-|few|TRBV5-1|TRBJ1-2|15
TGCGCCAGCAAGGTTGACAGAGCATCTAACTATGGCTACACCTTC
CASKVDRASNYGYTF
>-|few|TRBV7-2|TRBJ2-5|14
TGTGCCAGCGGCCATCGGGGGCACGGAGAGACCCAGTACTTC
CASGHRGHGETQYF
>-|-|TRBV5-1|TRBJ2-3|16
TGCGCCAGCAGCGCCGGGGTACAGGGAGTTAGCGTTACGCAGTATTTT
CASSAGVQGVSVTQYF
>-|-|TRBV12-3/TRBV12-4|TRBJ2-4|13
TGTGCCAGCAAAATCACGACCAAAAACATTCAGTACTTC
CASKITTKNIQYF
>TRBD2|-|TRBV9|TRBJ2-1|16
TGTGCCAGCAGCGGGGGACTAGCGGGAGGGGGTGAAGAACAGTTCTTC
CASSGGLAGGGEEQFF
>-|-|TRBV11-2|TRBJ2-3|15
TGTGCCAGCAGGCCGGGGGTGGGGGGGCGTGATACGCAGTATTTT
CASRPGVGGRDTQYF
>-|many|TRBV20-1|TRBJ2-3|12
TGCAGTGCTCTCCTGCCCACAGATACGCAGTATTTT
CSALLPTDTQYF
>TRBD2|few|TRBV20-1|TRBJ2-3|15
TGCAGTGCGAGGGGACTAGCGGGGGGGCCAGATACGCAGTATTTT
CSARGLAGGPDTQYF
>-|-|TRBV4-1|TRBJ1-6|15
TGCGCCAGTTGCCAACGGGCAGGGATGGATTCACCCCTCCACTTT
CASCQRAGMDSPLHF
>TRBD1|few|TRBV20-1|TRBJ2-1|12
TGCAGTGCTCGCCGACAGGGAAATGAGCAGTTCTTC
CSARRQGNEQFF
>TRBD2|many|TRBV20-1|TRBJ2-3|15
TGCAGTGCTAGTTCCGGGACTAGCGACACAGATACGCAGTATTTT
CSASSGTSDTDTQYF
>TRBD1|-|TRBV6-2/TRBV6-3|TRBJ2-1|12
TGTGCCAGCAGCCAAACAGGGGCTGGGCAGTTCTTC
CASSQTGAGQFF
>TRBD2|few|TRBV18|TRBJ2-3|16
TGTGCCAGCTCAGTCACTAGCGGAGCTAGCACAGATACGCAGTATTTT
CASSVTSGASTDTQYF
>TRBD1|few|TRBV2|TRBJ2-3|14
TGTGCCAGTAGAGCTACAGGGGGCGCGGATACGCAGTATTTT
CASRATGGADTQYF
>-|few|TRBV7-3|TRBJ1-1|13
TGTGCCGGCAGGCAAACAGGGTACACTGAAGCTTTCTTT
CAGRQTGYTEAFF
>-|few|TRBV24-1|TRBJ1-1|15
TGTGCCACCAGTGATTTAGGGGGACTGAACACTGAAGCTTTCTTT
CATSDLGGLNTEAFF
>TRBD1|-|TRBV7-2|TRBJ1-4|15
TGTGCCAGCAGCTCCCAGACAGGGGTTAATGAAAAACTGTTTTTT
CASSSQTGVNEKLFF